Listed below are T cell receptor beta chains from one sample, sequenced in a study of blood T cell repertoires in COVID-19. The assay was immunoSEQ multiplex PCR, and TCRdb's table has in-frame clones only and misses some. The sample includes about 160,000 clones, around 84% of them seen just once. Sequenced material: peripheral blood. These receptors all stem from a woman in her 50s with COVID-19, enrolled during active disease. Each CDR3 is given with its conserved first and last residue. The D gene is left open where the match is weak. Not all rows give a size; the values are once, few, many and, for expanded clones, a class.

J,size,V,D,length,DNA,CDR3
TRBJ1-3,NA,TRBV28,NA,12,TGTGCCAGCAGCAATTCTGGAAACACCATATATTTT,CASSNSGNTIYF
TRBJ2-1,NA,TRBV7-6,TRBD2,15,TGTGCCAGCAGCTTTAGCGGGGGAATAGGTAATGAGCAGTTCTTC,CASSFSGGIGNEQFF
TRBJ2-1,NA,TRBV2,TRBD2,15,TGTGCCAGGGGGGGAGGGCGGGGGGCCTACAATGAGCAGTTCTTC,CARGGGRGAYNEQFF
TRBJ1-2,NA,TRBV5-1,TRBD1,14,TGCGCCAGCAGCTTGGCGGGCCAGGGGGATGGCTACACCTTC,CASSLAGQGDGYTF
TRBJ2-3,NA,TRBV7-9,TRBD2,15,TGTGCCAGCAGCTTAGCTAGCGGGGGCGCAGATACGCAGTATTTT,CASSLASGGADTQYF
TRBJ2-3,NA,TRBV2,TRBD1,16,TGTGCCAGCAGTGAAGCGACAGGGGGCTACACAGATACGCAGTATTTT,CASSEATGGYTDTQYF
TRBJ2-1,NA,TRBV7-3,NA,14,TGTGCCAGCAGCCCTGGCCCTTCCTACAATGAGCAGTTCTTC,CASSPGPSYNEQFF
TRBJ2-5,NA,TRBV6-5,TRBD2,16,TGTGCCAGCAGTTACAATCTAGCGGGAGGGCAAGAGACCCAGTACTTC,CASSYNLAGGQETQYF
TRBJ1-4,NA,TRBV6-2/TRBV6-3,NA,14,TGTGCCAGCAGTTTGTCGGACAGTCGGGAAAAACTGTTTTTT,CASSLSDSREKLFF
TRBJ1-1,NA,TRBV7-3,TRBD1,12,TGTGCCAGCAGCTCCGGACAGGGAAAAGCTTTCTTT,CASSSGQGKAFF
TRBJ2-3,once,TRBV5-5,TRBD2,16,TGTGCCAGCAGCTTGGCGCTGGGGGGGTCCACAGATACGCAGTATTTT,CASSLALGGSTDTQYF
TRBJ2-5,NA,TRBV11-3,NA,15,TGTGCCAGCAGCTTAGCCAGGACTAAACAAGAGACCCAGTACTTC,CASSLARTKQETQYF
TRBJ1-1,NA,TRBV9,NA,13,TGTGCCAGCAGCGTAGAGCCCAAGACTGAAGCTTTCTTT,CASSVEPKTEAFF
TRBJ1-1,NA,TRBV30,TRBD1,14,TGTGCCTGGAGACGACAGGGGATGAACACTGAAGCTTTCTTT,CAWRRQGMNTEAFF
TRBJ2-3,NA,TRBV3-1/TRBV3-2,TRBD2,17,TGTGCCAGCAGCCAAGAAGCGGGGGGCTTTATCACAGATACGCAGTATTTT,CASSQEAGGFITDTQYF
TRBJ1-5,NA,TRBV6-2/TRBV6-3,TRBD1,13,TGTGCCAGCAGTCGACAGGGTAATCAGCCCCAGCATTTT,CASSRQGNQPQHF
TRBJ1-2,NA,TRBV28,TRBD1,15,TGTGCCAGCAGGCCTGCGGGACAGTCCAACTATGGCTACACCTTC,CASRPAGQSNYGYTF
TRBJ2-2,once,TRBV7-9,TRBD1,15,TGTGCCAGCAGCCCGGACAGGGGGCTGGTAGGGGAGCTGTTTTTT,CASSPDRGLVGELFF
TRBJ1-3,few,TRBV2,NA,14,TGTGCCAGCAGCCAGGGGCTCGGTGGAAACACCATATATTTT,CASSQGLGGNTIYF
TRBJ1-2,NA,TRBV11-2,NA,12,TGTGCCAGCAGCTTCGCCAGGGATGGCTACACCTTC,CASSFARDGYTF
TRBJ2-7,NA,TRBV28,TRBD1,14,TGTGCCAGCAGTGAACGGGACAGATTCTACGAGCAGTACTTC,CASSERDRFYEQYF
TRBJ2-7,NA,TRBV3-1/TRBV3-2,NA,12,TGTGCCAGCCAATCGAGAGGGCACGAGCAGTACTTC,CASQSRGHEQYF
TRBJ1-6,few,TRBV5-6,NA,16,TGTGCCAGCAGCTTGGATGCGGGGTGGGATAATTCACCCCTCCACTTT,CASSLDAGWDNSPLHF
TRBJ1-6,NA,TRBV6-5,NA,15,TGTGCCAGCAGGGGGAGGGCGGCTGAAAATTCACCCCTCCACTTT,CASRGRAAENSPLHF